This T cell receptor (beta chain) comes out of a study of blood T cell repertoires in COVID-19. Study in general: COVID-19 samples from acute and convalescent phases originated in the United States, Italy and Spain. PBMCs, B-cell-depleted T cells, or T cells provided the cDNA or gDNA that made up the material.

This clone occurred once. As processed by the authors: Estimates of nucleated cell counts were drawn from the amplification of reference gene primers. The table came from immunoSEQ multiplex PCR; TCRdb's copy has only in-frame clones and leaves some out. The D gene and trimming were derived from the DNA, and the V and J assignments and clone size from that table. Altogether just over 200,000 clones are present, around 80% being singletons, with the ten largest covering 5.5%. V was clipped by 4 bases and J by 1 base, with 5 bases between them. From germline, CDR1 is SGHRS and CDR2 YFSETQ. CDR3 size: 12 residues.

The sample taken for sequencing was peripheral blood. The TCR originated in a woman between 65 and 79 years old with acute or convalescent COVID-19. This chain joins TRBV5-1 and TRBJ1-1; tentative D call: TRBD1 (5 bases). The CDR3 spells CASSTGNTEAFF. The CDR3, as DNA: TGCGCCAGCAGCACAGGGAACACTGAAGCTTTCTTT.